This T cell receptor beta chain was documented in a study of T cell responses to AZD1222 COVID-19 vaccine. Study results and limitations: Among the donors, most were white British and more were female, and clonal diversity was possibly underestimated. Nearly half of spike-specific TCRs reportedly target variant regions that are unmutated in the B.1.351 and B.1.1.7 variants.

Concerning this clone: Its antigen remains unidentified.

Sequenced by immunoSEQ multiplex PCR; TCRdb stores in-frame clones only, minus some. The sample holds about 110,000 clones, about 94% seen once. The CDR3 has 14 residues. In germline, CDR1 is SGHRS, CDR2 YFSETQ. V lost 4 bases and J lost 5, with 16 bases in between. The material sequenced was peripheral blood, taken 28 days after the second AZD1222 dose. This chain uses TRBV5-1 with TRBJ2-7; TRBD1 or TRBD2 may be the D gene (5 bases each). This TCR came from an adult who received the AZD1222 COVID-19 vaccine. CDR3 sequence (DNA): TGCGCCAGCAGCCGCCGGGACGGGGAAAACGAGCAGTACTTC. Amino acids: CASSRRDGENEQYF.